This T cell receptor beta chain was found in a study of beta chain features in type 1 diabetes. Germline V gives CDR1 GTSNPN, CDR2 SVGIG (reference sequence). The CDR3 spans 14 residues. V gave up 4 bases and J gave up 5 bases; unmatched junction bases: 9. Study-wide points: Within each of all four CD4+ subsets, Type 1 diabetes patients had TCRB CDR3s that were moderately but significantly shorter.

Reverse transcription of all isolated RNA meant that expressed TCRB transcripts were sequenced. Sequencing used immunoSEQ multiplex PCR; TCRdb keeps in-frame clones, though not all of them. The sample has some 700,000 clones; over 10% are singletons. Turning to this clone: The antigen remains undetermined.

The sequence was obtained from a young man with type 1 diabetes. The chain carries TRBV30 and TRBJ2-3, with 7 bases matching TRBD1. Material: naive CD4+ T cells from blood. CDR3 amino acids: CAWIGKGARDTQYF. CDR3 coding DNA: TGTGCCTGGATAGGCAAGGGGGCCAGAGATACGCAGTATTTT. The full variable domain, rest sourced from reference TRBV30 and TRBJ2-3, is SQTIHQWPATLVQPVGSPLSLECTVEGTSNPNLYWYRQAAGRGLQLLFYSVGIGQISSEVPQNLSASRPQDRQFILSSKKLLLSDSGFYLCAWIGKGARDTQYFGPGTRLTVL.